This T cell receptor (beta chain) was sequenced during a study of T cell changes during pregnancy in multiple sclerosis. CDR1 and CDR2 (germline): SGHRS, YFSETQ. This CDR3 has 14 amino acids. Trimming stripped 9 bases from V and 2 bases from J, with 14 bases between. The data were produced by immunoSEQ multiplex PCR, yet TCRdb's version contains in-frame clones alone and is incomplete. The sample includes more than 35,000 clones, 80% to 95% of them seen just once. This clone was seen only once. The origin of this receptor is a female donor in good health, enrolled as a control in a pregnancy study. The chain is built from TRBV5-1 and TRBJ1-4; perhaps TRBD1 as D (5 bases). This sample comprised CD4+ T cells from peripheral blood mononuclear cells, obtained in the third trimester of pregnancy. In DNA, the CDR3 is TGCGCCACAAGGAGCGGGACGACTAATGAAAAACTGTTTTTT. Protein: CATRSGTTNEKLFF.